The entry below describes one T cell receptor (beta chain). There is no known antigen for this receptor. The record has no base qualities; no much larger clone is one base away. From the cysteine through the phenylalanine, the CDR3 covers 16 amino acids. Only the CDR3 portion is preserved as DNA: 48 bases, with reading frame beginning at the first base. V lost 5 bases and J lost 1 base, and the count of bases not matched to a germline gene is 8. The germline V gene gives CDR1 as SQVTM and CDR2 as ANQGSEA. These data are taken from a study of T cells after posttransplantation cyclophosphamide (dated by TCRdb to 2016 to 2017). Study-wide context: The study tracked T cell repertoire reconstitution by TRB sequencing after myeloablative bone marrow transplantation using posttransplantation cyclophosphamide as GVHD prophylaxis. Because TRA and TRB clonality correlated tightly in roughly nine samples, later TCR analyses were limited to TRB. TRB sequencing was performed on blood from all 35 or so PTCy patients with 1-year posttransplant specimens. Public TRB sequences were checked against a database of over 3,500 sequences associated with responses to pathogens, tumor antigens, self-antigens and alloantigens. Antigen receptor sequencing was done on samples from around 32 PTCy-treated patients and from more than 15 related bone marrow donors of those patients. TRB sequencing was also done on up to about 3 additional blood samples from 2 to 5.2 years after transplant in 3 patients, and on pretransplant blood from 4 patients.

Broad study findings and their caveats: Across 45 patients, recipient CMV seropositivity and CMV reactivation were highly associated with TRB clonality; PTCy diversity was similar to CNI/methotrexate controls. The TRB repertoires of T cells infiltrating skin or GI tract showed only limited overlap with the TRB repertoires of T cells in blood. At 1-2 months, donor-recipient similarity was low but rose over the first year, and the later blood repertoires were often dominated by donor CD8+ memory clones.

On the day of marrow donation, related bone marrow donors gave peripheral blood samples. Naive T cells were defined as viable CD3+CD4+ or CD3+CD8+ cells that were CCR7+CD45RA+CD45RO-CD95-CD27+CD28+. Peripheral blood and bone marrow mononuclear cells were isolated by Ficoll-Hypaque density centrifugation and were cryopreserved. FACS on a FACSAria II was used to sort CD4+ and CD8+ T cells, including the naive and memory subsets. TRB sequencing used genomic DNA with the immunoSEQ assay at survey resolution or the hsTCRB kit. As for how the authors treated the data: Initial read processing used immunoSEQ software, and repertoire analyses used the LymphoSeq R package. Clonality was computed as 1 minus normalized Shannon entropy, and a Gini coefficient was also calculated for each TRB dataset. Phenotypes of unsorted samples were inferred by mapping TRB sequences from sorted subsets of the recipient or donor onto the same recipient's unsorted samples. Held by TCRdb, this immuneACCESS table contains in-frame sequences only and omits some clones. Under half of the omission traces to an unresolved V gene where checked; the cause of the rest is unknown. The D gene and trimming were derived from the DNA, and the V and J assignments and clone size from that table. The sample table holds some 3,000 clones, of which 95% were seen once. The ten largest clones add up to 0.9% to 1.2% of the sample.

This TCR was recovered from a woman aged 50 to 60 in good health and a related stem cell transplant donor. The specimen sequenced was naive CD8+ T cells sorted from PBMCs. The V and J segments used are TRBV29-1 and TRBJ2-1, with 10 bases aligning to TRBD2. The nucleotide sequence reads as follows: TGCAGCGTTCCTCCTAGCGGGAGAAGTTCCTACAATGAGCAGTTCTTC. Protein translation: CSVPPSGRSSYNEQFF.